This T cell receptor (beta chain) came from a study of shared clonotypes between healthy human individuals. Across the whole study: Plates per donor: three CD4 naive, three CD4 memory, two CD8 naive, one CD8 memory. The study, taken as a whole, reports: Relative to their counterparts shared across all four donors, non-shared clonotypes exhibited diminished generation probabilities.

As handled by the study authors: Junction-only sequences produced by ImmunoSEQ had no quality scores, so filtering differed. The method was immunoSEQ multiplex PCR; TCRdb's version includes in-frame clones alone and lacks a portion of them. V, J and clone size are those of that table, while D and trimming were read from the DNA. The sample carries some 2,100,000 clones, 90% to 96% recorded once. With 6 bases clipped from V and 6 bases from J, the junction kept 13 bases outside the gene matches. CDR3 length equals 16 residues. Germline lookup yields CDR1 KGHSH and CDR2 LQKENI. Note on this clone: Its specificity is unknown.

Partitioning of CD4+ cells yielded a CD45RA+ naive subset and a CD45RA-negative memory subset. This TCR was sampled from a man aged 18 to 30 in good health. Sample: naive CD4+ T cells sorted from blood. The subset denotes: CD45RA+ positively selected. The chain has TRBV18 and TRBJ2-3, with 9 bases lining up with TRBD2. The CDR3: CASSPSISGSLDTQYF. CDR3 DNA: TGTGCCAGCTCCCCTTCGATTAGCGGGAGTTTGGATACGCAGTATTTT.